These 17 T cell receptor beta chains came from one sample sequenced in a study of cytomegalovirus exposure and HLA in healthy donors. PCR employed 60 Vbeta and 13 Jbeta primers. Generated by immunoSEQ multiplex PCR, the TCRdb table keeps only in-frame clones and is missing some. The sample carries more than 140,000 clones, approximately 80% recorded once. The sequenced sample consisted of PBMCs. The receptors shown here come from a man aged 30-40 years in good health and CMV-seropositive.

The chain has TRBV5-1 and TRBJ1-5; D is ambiguous. The germline CDR1 and CDR2 sequences are SGHRS and YFSETQ. Trimming cost V 0 bases and J 5 bases, with 9 bases left between them. The CDR3 runs 14 residues. CDR3 residues: CASSLAGLDQPQHF. The DNA of the CDR3 is TGCGCCAGCAGCTTGGCAGGACTCGATCAGCCCCAGCATTTT.

The rearrangement uses TRBV30 and TRBJ2-3; 9 positions match TRBD2. With 1 base clipped from V and 1 base from J, the junction kept 3 bases outside the gene matches. This CDR3 has 15 residues. From germline, CDR1 is GTSNPN and CDR2 SVGIG (reference sequence). The CDR3: CAWSGQRGGTDTQYF. The CDR3 DNA is TGTGCCTGGAGTGGCCAGCGGGGGGGCACAGATACGCAGTATTTT.

V and J are TRBV16 and TRBJ1-1; no firm D call. V lost 3 bases and J lost 6, with 11 bases in between. The CDR3 runs 13 residues. Germline CDR1 is KGHSY and CDR2 is FQNENV. The CDR3 DNA follows: TGTGCCAGCAGCCATCCTCCCCCTGCTGAAGCTTTCTTT. It codes for CASSHPPPAEAFF. Based on the CDR3 plus reference TRBV16 and TRBJ1-1, the full variable domain is GEEVAQTPKHLVRGEGQKAKLYCAPIKGHSYVFWYQQVLKNEFKFLISFQNENVFDETGMPKERFSAKCLPNSPCSLEIQATKLEDSAVYFCASSHPPPAEAFFGQGTRLTVV.

This sequence joins TRBV30 and TRBJ1-6, with 8 nucleotides matching TRBD1. Germline CDR1 reads GTSNPN; CDR2 reads SVGIG (reference sequence). This CDR3 is 17 amino acids long. Trimming took 7 bases from V and 4 from J; bases not matched to a gene: 15. CDR3 sequence reads: CAFSATQDRGYNSPLHF. As DNA, the CDR3 is TGTGCCTTTTCGGCGACCCAAGACAGGGGATATAATTCACCCCTCCACTTT.

There are a few counts of this clone. The chain has TRBV6-5 and TRBJ2-1, with TRBD1 identical over 9 bases. This CDR3 is 15 amino acids long. V shed 6 bases and J 8 bases; nucleotides not matched to a gene: 11. Germline loops: CDR1 MNHEY, CDR2 SVGAGI. CDR3: CASSPPGTGRDEQFF. Here the CDR3 DNA reads TGTGCCAGCAGCCCCCCCGGGACAGGGCGTGATGAGCAGTTCTTC.

This rearrangement joins TRBV10-3 to TRBJ1-2; a possible D gene is TRBD1 (6 bases). The CDR3 is made up of 13 amino acids. Germline CDR1 is ENHRY and CDR2 is SYGVKD. V lost 2 bases and J lost 14, with 18 bases in between. The CDR3 sequence is CAISEPARDTHTF. DNA of the CDR3: TGTGCCATCAGTGAGCCGGCCCGGGACACCCATACCTTC.

This clone appeared once. The same CDR3 arises from other DNA sequences in this sample as well. The chain has TRBV11-2 and TRBJ2-1; D gene ambiguous. The V gene's germline CDR1 is SGHAT and CDR2 FQNNGV. V lost 5 bases to trimming and J lost 6 bases, with 5 bases between them. This CDR3 comprises 11 residues. CDR3 DNA: TGTGCCAGCAGCCCGTTCAATGAGCAGTTCTTC. It encodes CASSPFNEQFF.

V is TRBV5-4 and J is TRBJ2-7; TRBD1 agrees at 9 bases. CDR1 SGHNT and CDR2 YYREEE come from the germline V gene (reference sequence). Germline trimming cut 5 bases from V and 1 base from J; bases unmatched to any gene: 7. This CDR3 region has 15 residues. CDR3 DNA: TGTGCCAGCAGAAGGGAGACAGGGGGTTCCTACGAGCAGTACTTC. Translating it yields CASRRETGGSYEQYF.

This clone was observed once. The V call is TRBV10-3, the J call TRBJ1-5; 7 bases line up with TRBD1. The trim removed 6 bases at V and 7 bases at J, leaving 9 bases unmatched. Germline V gene data show CDR1 as ENHRY and CDR2 as SYGVKD. CDR3 length: 14 residues. CDR3 DNA: TGTGCCATCAGGGGCACAGGGGTAGACCAGCCCCAGCATTTT. This codes for CAIRGTGVDQPQHF.

This clone has only one observation. The rearrangement uses TRBV4-1 and TRBJ2-1, with 7 bases that match TRBD1. With 0 bases clipped from V and 0 bases from J, the junction kept 8 bases outside the gene matches. The CDR3 covers 18 residues. Looked up from germline, CDR1 is MGHRA and CDR2 is YSYEKL. For the CDR3, the DNA is TGCGCCAGCAGCCAAGATCAGGGGGACGGCCTCTCCTACAATGAGCAGTTCTTC. Its protein product is CASSQDQGDGLSYNEQFF.

The V and J genes are TRBV5-1 and TRBJ2-2, with D unresolved. The germline V gene encodes CDR1 SGHRS and CDR2 YFSETQ. This CDR3 has 15 amino acids. Trimming took off 1 base at V and 1 base at J, with 8 bases between the two ends. The CDR3 DNA follows: TGCGCCAGCAGCTTGTTCCAGGAGAACACCGGGGAGCTGTTTTTT. As protein: CASSLFQENTGELFF.

This clone was seen only a few times. V and J are TRBV19 and TRBJ1-3; D is undetermined. This CDR3 has 15 amino acids. Looked up from germline, CDR1 is LNHDA and CDR2 is SQIVND (reference sequence). Trimming removed 5 bases from V and 4 bases from J, with 15 bases in between. The CDR3 sequence: CASSPPGNLGNTIYF. The CDR3 region has the DNA TGTGCCAGTAGTCCACCGGGAAACCTAGGAAACACCATATATTTT. The full variable domain, completed using reference TRBV19 and TRBJ1-3, is DGGITQSPKYLFRKEGQNVTLSCEQNLNHDAMYWYRQDPGQGLRLIYYSQIVNDFQKGDIAEGYSVSREKKESFPLTVTSAQKNPTAFYLCASSPPGNLGNTIYFGEGSWLTVV.

J is TRBJ1-1 and V is TRBV7-8, with a tentative D call TRBD1 (6 bases). CDR1 and CDR2 from the germline V gene are SGHVS and FQNEAQ. There are 16 residues in the CDR3. Trimming pared 2 bases from V and 2 bases from J, leaving 15 bases between. The CDR3 loop reads CASSLNQGLGNTEAFF. DNA of the CDR3: TGTGCCAGCAGCTTAAACCAGGGGCTAGGCAACACTGAAGCTTTCTTT.

The rearrangement joins TRBV6-4 to TRBJ2-1, with 7 positions matching TRBD1. The trim removed 5 bases at V and 2 bases at J, leaving 6 bases unmatched. Germline V gene sequence: CDR1 MRHNA, CDR2 SNTAGT. This CDR3 region has 15 residues. CDR3 protein: CASSQQGTTYNEQFF. CDR3 nucleotides: TGTGCCAGCAGTCAACAGGGGACCACCTACAATGAGCAGTTCTTC.

This clone was seen only once. The CDR3 DNA sequence: TGCGCCAGCAGCCAAGTCGAAGCCGCAGATACGCAGTATTTT. This codes for CASSQVEAADTQYF. This chain connects TRBV4-1 to TRBJ2-3; no clear D gene. V shed 1 base and J shed 4 bases, with 9 bases lying between them. The CDR3 is made up of 14 amino acids. Germline V gene data show CDR1 as MGHRA and CDR2 as YSYEKL.

CDR3 nucleotides: TGCGCCAGCAGCGGAGGGACAGGCTACGAGCAGTACTTC. This encodes CASSGGTGYEQYF. The chain carries TRBV5-1 and TRBJ2-7; 8 bases fit TRBD1. The CDR3 is 13 residues long. Germline values: CDR1 SGHRS, CDR2 YFSETQ. Trimming took 4 bases from V and 3 from J; bases not matched to a gene: 3.

This chain uses TRBV28 with TRBJ2-7; 7 positions agree with TRBD2. Germline CDR1 MDHEN, CDR2 SYDVKM. V shed 6 bases and J 2 bases; nucleotides not matched to a gene: 16. The CDR3 runs 17 residues. CDR3 protein: CASSLTLRRGITYEQYF. DNA of the CDR3: TGTGCCAGCAGCCTCACTCTCCGGCGGGGGATTACCTACGAGCAGTACTTC.